This TCR beta chain was identified in a study of CD4 T cells in relation to SARS-CoV-2 and coronaviruses. TCRdb's copy holds only in-frame clones and misses some; the assay was immunoSEQ multiplex PCR. Of 15,000 to 25,000 clones listed, 70% to 85% are singletons. V trimming: 5 bases; J trimming: 2 bases; junction bases outside the gene matches: 10. The CDR3 consists of 16 residues. CDR1 and CDR2 (germline): SGHTA, FQGNSA. As for this clone: Antigen unknown.

CD4+ T cells from unexposed donors were obtained before the COVID-19 pandemic (2011-2018). The cells were cultured for 9 to 11 days before CD4+ T cells were isolated. The specimen sequenced was CD4+ T cells from PBMCs, cultured in vitro. The clonotype originates from a human donor in good health. The chain carries TRBV7-2 and TRBJ2-7; 9 nucleotides match TRBD2. DNA for the CDR3: TGTGCCAGCAGCACCGACCGACTAGCGGTAACCTACGAGCAGTACTTC. It is translated as CASSTDRLAVTYEQYF.